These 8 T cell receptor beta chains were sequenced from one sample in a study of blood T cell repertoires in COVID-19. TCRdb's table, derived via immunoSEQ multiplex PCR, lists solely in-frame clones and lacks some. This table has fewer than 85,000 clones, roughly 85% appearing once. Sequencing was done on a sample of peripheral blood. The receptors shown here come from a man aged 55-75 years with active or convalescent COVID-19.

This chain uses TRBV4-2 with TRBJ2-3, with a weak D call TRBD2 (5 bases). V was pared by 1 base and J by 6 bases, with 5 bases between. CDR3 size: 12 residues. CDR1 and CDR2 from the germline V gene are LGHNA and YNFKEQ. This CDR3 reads CASSQAGDTQYF. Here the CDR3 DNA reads TGTGCCAGCAGCCAAGCGGGGGATACGCAGTATTTT.

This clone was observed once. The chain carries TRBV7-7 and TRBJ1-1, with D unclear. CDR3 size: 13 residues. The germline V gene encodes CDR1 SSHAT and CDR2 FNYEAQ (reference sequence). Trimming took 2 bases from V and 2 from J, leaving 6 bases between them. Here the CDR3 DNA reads TGTGCCAGCAGCTTATATCTAAACACTGAAGCTTTCTTT. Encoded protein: CASSLYLNTEAFF.

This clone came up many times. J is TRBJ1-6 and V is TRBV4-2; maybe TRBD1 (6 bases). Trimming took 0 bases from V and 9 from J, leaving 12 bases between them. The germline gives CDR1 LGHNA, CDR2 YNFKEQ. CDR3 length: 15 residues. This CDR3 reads CASSQEARGGSPLHF. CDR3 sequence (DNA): TGTGCCAGCAGCCAAGAAGCAAGGGGGGGTTCACCCCTCCACTTT.

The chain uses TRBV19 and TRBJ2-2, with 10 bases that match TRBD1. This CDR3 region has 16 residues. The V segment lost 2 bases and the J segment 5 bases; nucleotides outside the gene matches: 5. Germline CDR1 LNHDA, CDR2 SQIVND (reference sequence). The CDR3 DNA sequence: TGTGCCAGTAGTATATTGGGACAGGGGTCGACCGGGGAGCTGTTTTTT. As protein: CASSILGQGSTGELFF. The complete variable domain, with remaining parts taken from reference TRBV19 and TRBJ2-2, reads DGGITQSPKYLFRKEGQNVTLSCEQNLNHDAMYWYRQDPGQGLRLIYYSQIVNDFQKGDIAEGYSVSREKKESFPLTVTSAQKNPTAFYLCASSILGQGSTGELFFGEGSRLTVL.

As DNA, the CDR3 is TGCGCCAGCAGCTTGGAACCTCTGGGCGGGGGGGCCAATGAGCAGTTCTTC. It encodes CASSLEPLGGGANEQFF. The chain links TRBV5-1 to TRBJ2-1; 9 bases agree with TRBD2. Germline V gene data show CDR1 as SGHRS and CDR2 as YFSETQ. V gave up 0 bases and J gave up 6 bases; unmatched junction bases: 10. The CDR3 runs to 17 residues.

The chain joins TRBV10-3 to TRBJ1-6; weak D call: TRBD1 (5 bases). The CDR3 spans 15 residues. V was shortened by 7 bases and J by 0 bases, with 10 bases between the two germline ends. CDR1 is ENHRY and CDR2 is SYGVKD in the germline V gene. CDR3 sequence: CAIKEGSSYNSPLHF. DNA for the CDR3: TGTGCCATCAAGGAGGGGAGCTCCTATAATTCACCCCTCCACTTT.

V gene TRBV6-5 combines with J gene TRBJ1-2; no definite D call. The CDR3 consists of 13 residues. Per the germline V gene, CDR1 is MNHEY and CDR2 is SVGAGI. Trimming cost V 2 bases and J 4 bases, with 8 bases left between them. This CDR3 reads CASSYEGSYGYTF. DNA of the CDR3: TGTGCCAGCAGTTACGAAGGGAGCTATGGCTACACCTTC.

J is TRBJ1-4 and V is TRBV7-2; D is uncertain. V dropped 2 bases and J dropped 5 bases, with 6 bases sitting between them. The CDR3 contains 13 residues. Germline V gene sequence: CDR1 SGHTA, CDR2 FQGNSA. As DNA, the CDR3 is TGTGCCAGCAGCTTAAGCTGGAATGAAAAACTGTTTTTT. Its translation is CASSLSWNEKLFF.